This T cell receptor (beta chain) is drawn from a study of T cell repertoires in cytomegalovirus infection. At the level of the study: Matching HLA type, along with CMV infection, was indicated by public TCR beta signatures.

Each CDR3 protein is one row after TCRdb ran MiXCR on the reads. The profile shows 250,000 or so distinct CDR3 sequences, around 12% of them singletons. Deletions cut 2 bases from V and 1 base from J, with 9 bases between. The CDR3 length is 15 residues. The germline CDR1 and CDR2 sequences are MNHEY and SVGEGT. The sample taken for sequencing was PBMCs. The clonotype was recovered from a human donor in good health (CMV status not recorded). Some clones in this sample may be carry-over from other donors' samples. The rearrangement links TRBV6-2 or TRBV6-3 to TRBJ1-5; D is undetermined. The CDR3 loop reads CASSYELASNQPQHF. CDR3 nucleotide sequence: TGTGCCAGCAGTTACGAGCTGGCAAGCAATCAGCCCCAGCATTTT.